These 12 T cell receptor beta chains came from one sample sequenced in a study of blood T cells in healthy people across ages. It was with a sample-barcoded 5' primer and a J-beta primer mix that a second PCR of about 7 to 12 cycles was run. TCRdb redid the calling of the 5' RACE reads with MiXCR, one entry per CDR3 protein. This table has roughly 800,000 distinct CDR3 sequences, 20% to 25% appearing once. This sample was also put to use in a study of T cells of mothers and their children.

The material sequenced was blood. The receptors were sampled from a boy aged 10-17 years in good health.

Only a few counts were recorded for this clonotype. The chain links TRBV2 to TRBJ2-5; the D is unclear. Germline CDR1 is SNHLY and CDR2 is FYNNEI. Trimming stripped 3 bases from V and 1 base from J, with 9 bases between. The CDR3 has 14 amino acids. The chain's CDR3 is CASSESWIQETQYF. The CDR3 DNA reads TGTGCCAGCAGTGAGTCCTGGATCCAAGAGACCCAGTACTTC. Together with reference TRBV2 and TRBJ2-5, the CDR3 gives the full variable domain: EPEVTQTPSHQVTQMGQEVILRCVPISNHLYFYWYRQILGQKVEFLVSFYNNEISEKSEIFDDQFSVERPDGSNFTLKIRSTKLEDSAMYFCASSESWIQETQYFGPGTRLLVL.

CDR3 sequence: CSARTYRSGELFF. The CDR3 DNA sequence: TGCAGTGCCCGGACTTATCGGAGCGGGGAGCTGTTTTTT. The gene calls are TRBV20-1 and TRBJ2-2, with TRBD2 as a possible D gene (5 bases). V dropped 6 bases and J dropped 7 bases, with 15 bases sitting between them. Germline lookup yields CDR1 DFQATT and CDR2 SNEGSKA (reference sequence). This CDR3 region has 13 residues.

This clonotype showed up just a few times. This chain joins TRBV24-1 and TRBJ2-1, with 11 bases matching TRBD2. V shed 4 bases and J 0 bases; nucleotides not matched to a gene: 7. This CDR3 spans 18 amino acids. CDR1 KGHDR and CDR2 SFDVKD come from the germline V gene. The CDR3 DNA is TGTGCCACCAGTGACCCTAGCGGGGGGCAAGCCTCCTACAATGAGCAGTTCTTC. It yields the protein CATSDPSGGQASYNEQFF.

The table lists this clonotype with a few counts. This chain links TRBV27 with TRBJ2-1, with a tentative D call TRBD2 (7 bases). Trimming removed 4 bases at V and 0 bases at J, with 19 bases between. CDR3 size: 18 residues. Germline V gene sequence: CDR1 MNHEY, CDR2 SMNVEV (reference sequence). CDR3 residues: CASSSPGEGGPSYNEQFF. CDR3 sequence (DNA): TGTGCCAGCAGTTCCCCAGGGGAGGGAGGGCCCTCCTACAATGAGCAGTTCTTC.

The chain is built from TRBV10-3 and TRBJ2-7; TRBD1 matches at 7 bases. CDR1 and CDR2 (germline): ENHRY, SYGVKD. The CDR3 covers 13 residues. The trim removed 9 bases at V and 2 bases at J, leaving 7 bases unmatched. This chain's CDR3 is CAIAPTGAYEQYF. The CDR3 bases are TGTGCCATAGCCCCCACAGGGGCCTACGAGCAGTACTTC.

This clonotype was counted a few times. The rearrangement joins TRBV21-1 to TRBJ1-1; the table's D call TRBD1 went unverified against the DNA. TRBV21-1 is described as a pseudogene. CDR3 length: 14 amino acids. CDR3 region: CASSKEPGKAEAFF. CDR3 DNA: TGTGCCAGCAGCAAAGAACCGGGGAAAGCTGAAGCTTTCTTT.

The rearrangement uses TRBV6-5 and TRBJ1-2; D remains ambiguous. Germline CDR1 MNHEY, CDR2 SVGAGI. This CDR3 comprises 13 residues. V lost 5 bases to trimming and J lost 2 bases, with 9 bases between them. CDR3 in amino acids: CASSQDLNYGYTF. CDR3 DNA sequence: TGTGCCAGCAGTCAAGACCTAAACTATGGCTACACCTTC.

This clonotype was counted at least ten times. The chain has TRBV9 and TRBJ2-1, with D possibly being TRBD2 (5 bases). This CDR3 has 12 amino acids. V shed 1 base and J shed 7 bases, with 6 bases lying between them. The germline V gene has CDR1 SGDLS and CDR2 YYNGEE. CDR3 residues: CASSVTGNEQFF. The CDR3 DNA is TGTGCCAGCAGCGTAACGGGGAATGAGCAGTTCTTC.

The chain joins TRBV12-3 or TRBV12-4 to TRBJ2-5; D not resolved. This CDR3 has 13 residues. With 1 base removed from V and 5 bases from J, the gap between germline ends came to 8 bases. CDR3 sequence reads: CASSLDHGETQYF. CDR3 coding DNA: TGTGCCAGCAGTTTAGACCATGGGGAGACCCAGTACTTC.

The chain couples TRBV24-1 to TRBJ2-5; 11 bases line up with TRBD1. Germline CDR1 and CDR2: KGHDR and SFDVKD. The CDR3 loop spans 15 amino acids. V trimming: 1 base; J trimming: 11 bases; junction bases outside the gene matches: 8. CDR3 coding DNA: TGTGCCACCAGTGATTTCGCGGACAGGGGGCATGAGCAGTACTTC. Translation gives CATSDFADRGHEQYF.

The CDR3 region has the DNA TGTGCCAGCAGCTTGTACAACGTGAACACTGAAGCTTTCTTT. Encoded protein: CASSLYNVNTEAFF. The rearrangement uses TRBV5-5 and TRBJ1-1; no clear D. This CDR3 is built from 14 residues. Trimming removed 1 base from V and 0 bases from J, with 7 bases in between. Germline loops: CDR1 SGHKS, CDR2 YYEKEE (reference sequence).

This clonotype has just a few counts. The chain employs TRBV20-1 and TRBJ2-5, with TRBD2 matching 9 bases. The V gene's germline CDR1 is DFQATT and CDR2 SNEGSKA (reference sequence). The length of the CDR3 is 14 residues. Losses at the gene ends were 6 bases for V and 1 base for J; bases not matched to a gene: 6. The CDR3 DNA sequence: TGCAGTGCCCTAGGGCGGGGGGGCCAAGAGACCCAGTACTTC. Its translation: CSALGRGGQETQYF.